The 10 T cell receptor beta chains reported below all come from one sample, sequenced in a study of T cells expressing NK-cell markers. After re-calling the 5' RACE reads, TCRdb lists one entry per CDR3 protein, DNA absent. The sample has 150,000 to 170,000 distinct CDR3 sequences; the top ten hold more than 35%. The sequencing input was blood T cells: a sorted CD56 or NKG2C T cell subset, CD4+ or CD8+ T cells, or bulk PBMC T cells (not recorded which). The receptors were sampled from a woman between 50 and 59 years old in good health.

The V gene is TRBV20-1, the J gene TRBJ2-7. CDR3 size: 13 residues. Per the germline V gene, CDR1 is DFQATT and CDR2 is SNEGSKA (reference sequence). Here the CDR3 reads CSAGLPSPNEQYF.

The chain carries TRBV5-1 and TRBJ2-3. CDR3 size: 14 residues. From germline, CDR1 is SGHRS and CDR2 YFSETQ. CDR3 region: CASSAATSTDTQYF. The full variable domain, rest sourced from reference TRBV5-1 and TRBJ2-3, is KAGVTQTPRYLIKTRGQQVTLSCSPISGHRSVSWYQQTPGQGLQFLFEYFSETQRNKGNFPGRFSGRQFSNSRSEMNVSTLELGDSALYLCASSAATSTDTQYFGPGTRLTVL.

The V gene is TRBV4-1, the J gene TRBJ2-3; the D call from TCRdb, TRBD1, cannot be confirmed without DNA. Germline V gene sequence: CDR1 MGHRA, CDR2 YSYEKL. The CDR3 totals 14 residues. The CDR3 protein is CASSQGSTGDTQYF.

The genes are TRBV7-3 and TRBJ2-7; the TRBD2 assignment by TCRdb is unverifiable without DNA. Germline CDR1 reads SGHTA; CDR2 reads FQGTGA. The CDR3 length is 15 residues. The CDR3 spells CASSFSGTSIYEQYF.

This CDR3 reads CASSLRDSTYEQYF. The chain is built from TRBV7-8 and TRBJ2-7. Germline V gives CDR1 SGHVS, CDR2 FQNEAQ. The CDR3 covers 14 residues.

The chain joins TRBV12-3 or TRBV12-4 to TRBJ2-3; without DNA, the TCRdb call of TRBD2 cannot be checked. CDR3 length equals 19 residues. The chain's CDR3 is CASSTLAGGVHEVVDTQYF.

This chain uses TRBV4-1 with TRBJ1-2. This CDR3 region has 15 residues. CDR1 is MGHRA and CDR2 is YSYEKL in the germline V gene. CDR3 loop: CASSQEWGITYGYTF.

This chain connects TRBV5-5 to TRBJ2-6. Per the germline V gene, CDR1 is SGHKS and CDR2 is YYEKEE (reference sequence). The CDR3 is made up of 16 amino acids. This CDR3 is CASSLGRISGANVLTF.

The chain recombines TRBV7-2 with TRBJ2-7. Germline CDR1 reads SGHTA; CDR2 reads FQGNSA. This CDR3 spans 14 amino acids. CDR3 region: CASSLRGRALEQYF. Supplemented by reference TRBV7-2 and TRBJ2-7, the full variable domain reads GAGVSQSPSNKVTEKGKDVELRCDPISGHTALYWYRQSLGQGLEFLIYFQGNSAPDKSGLPSDRFSAERTGGSVSTLTIQRTQQEDSAVYLCASSLRGRALEQYFGPGTRLTVT.

The chain is built from TRBV12-3 or TRBV12-4 and TRBJ2-5; TCRdb reports TRBD2, a call that lacks DNA to check it against. The CDR3 runs 17 residues. The CDR3 protein is CASTLSPGLAVQETQYF.